Each of the 17 T cell receptor beta chains below was sequenced from the same sample in a study of blood T cell repertoires in COVID-19. Libraries were prepared by immunoSEQ multiplex PCR; TCRdb keeps only in-frame clonotypes and omits some of them. The sample consists of some 290,000 clones, roughly 90% of them appearing once. The sequenced sample consisted of peripheral blood. All receptors come from a woman under 40 with COVID-19, enrolled during active disease.

This sequence joins TRBV2 and TRBJ1-2, with 10 positions matching TRBD1. This CDR3 is 14 amino acids long. Trimming removed 6 bases from V and 4 bases from J; junction bases left unmatched: 5. Germline V lookup: CDR1 SNHLY, CDR2 FYNNEI. This chain's CDR3 is CASSKTGGTYGYTF. CDR3 in DNA: TGTGCCAGCAGCAAGACAGGGGGCACCTATGGCTACACCTTC.

The chain has TRBV5-4 and TRBJ2-7, with 11 bases aligning to TRBD2. Germline V gene lookup returns CDR1 SGHNT and CDR2 YYREEE (reference sequence). The CDR3 extends over 15 amino acids. Losses at the gene ends were 8 bases for V and 3 bases for J; bases not matched to a gene: 10. CDR3 sequence (DNA): TGTGCCAGACGAGCATCCGGGACTAGCGGCTACGAGCAGTACTTC. Translation gives CARRASGTSGYEQYF.

The chain is built from TRBV5-4 and TRBJ2-5; 14 nucleotides align to TRBD2. Germline CDR1 SGHNT, CDR2 YYREEE (reference sequence). The CDR3 runs 17 residues. The trim removed 4 bases at V and 5 bases at J, leaving 10 bases unmatched. The chain's CDR3 is CASSPPGTSGSWETQYF. CDR3 nucleotides: TGTGCCAGCAGCCCACCTGGGACTAGCGGGAGTTGGGAGACCCAGTACTTC.

The gene calls are TRBV24-1 and TRBJ2-7; 11 bases are shared with TRBD1. This CDR3 is 15 amino acids long. With 4 bases clipped from V and 2 bases from J, the junction kept 3 bases outside the gene matches. Germline V gene sequence: CDR1 KGHDR, CDR2 SFDVKD. The CDR3 loop is CATSEGQGDTYEQYF. For the CDR3, the DNA is TGTGCCACCAGTGAGGGACAGGGGGATACCTACGAGCAGTACTTC.

A single count supports this clone. V is TRBV6-5 and J is TRBJ2-3, with D possibly TRBD2 on 6 matching bases. V lost 6 bases to trimming and J lost 1 base, with 11 bases between them. The CDR3 spans 14 residues. The germline V gene encodes CDR1 MNHEY and CDR2 SVGAGI. The CDR3: CASSRDFGTDTQYF. As DNA, the CDR3 is TGTGCCAGCAGCCGGGACTTCGGCACAGATACGCAGTATTTT.

This clone has at least ten counts. The chain is built from TRBV18 and TRBJ1-1, with D perhaps TRBD1 (5 bases). Germline assignment: CDR1 KGHSH and CDR2 LQKENI. The CDR3 is 14 residues long. The V end lost 4 bases, the J end lost 4 bases, and 13 bases lay between the germline ends. CDR3 amino acids: CASSRMDTGTEAFF. The DNA for the CDR3 is TGTGCCAGCTCACGCATGGACACCGGCACTGAAGCTTTCTTT.

This clone was counted once. The CDR3 bases are TGTGCCAGCAGACCAGCGGGAGCCAATGAGCAGTTCTTC. It specifies CASRPAGANEQFF. V usage is TRBV2 and J usage is TRBJ2-1, with TRBD2 identical over 8 bases. This CDR3 is 13 amino acids long. The trim removed 6 bases at V and 6 bases at J, leaving 4 bases unmatched. Germline loops: CDR1 SNHLY, CDR2 FYNNEI.

The genes are TRBV19 and TRBJ1-1, with a possible D match to TRBD1 (6 bases). The CDR3 runs 14 residues. Trimming cost V 3 bases and J 7 bases, with 15 bases left between them. Germline-derived CDR1 and CDR2 are LNHDA and SQIVND (reference sequence). The CDR3 DNA sequence: TGTGCCAGTAGTATTCTAGGGGGGGACGGTGAAGCTTTCTTT. Its protein product is CASSILGGDGEAFF.

The chain couples TRBV29-1 to TRBJ1-1; D possibly corresponds to TRBD1 (5 bases). Trimming left V 6 bases short and J 13 bases short, with 24 bases between. CDR1 and CDR2 (germline): SQVTM, ANQGSEA. This CDR3 is built from 13 residues. The DNA for the CDR3 is TGCAGCGTGCGCAACGACAGAGCCAGGGTTGTTTTCTTT. Translated, it gives CSVRNDRARVVFF.

The chain joins TRBV28 to TRBJ1-6, with 10 bases matching TRBD1. The trim removed 5 bases at V and 5 bases at J, leaving 3 bases unmatched. There are 15 residues in the CDR3. The germline CDR1 and CDR2 sequences are MDHEN and SYDVKM. CDR3 DNA sequence: TGTGCCAGCAGTAAGGACAGGGGGAATAATTCACCCCTCCACTTT. Protein product: CASSKDRGNNSPLHF. Variable domain in full (rest from reference TRBV28 and TRBJ1-6): DVKVTQSSRYLVKRTGEKVFLECVQDMDHENMFWYRQDPGLGLRLIYFSYDVKMKEKGDIPEGYSVSREKKERFSLILESASTNQTSMYLCASSKDRGNNSPLHFGNGTRLTVT.

The V call is TRBV29-1, the J call TRBJ2-3; D is perhaps TRBD2 (6 bases). Germline assignment: CDR1 SQVTM and CDR2 ANQGSEA. V lost 7 bases, J lost 0 bases, and 14 bases lay in between. This CDR3 is 14 amino acids long. CDR3 residues: CSARRGTSTDTQYF. In DNA, the CDR3 is TGCAGCGCCCGACGGGGGACTAGCACAGATACGCAGTATTTT.

The sample holds one count of this clone. This chain uses TRBV6-4 with TRBJ2-7; 11 bases fit TRBD2. Trimming at V came to 4 bases and at J to 0 bases, leaving 2 bases not matched to a gene. The CDR3 runs 15 residues. Germline V gene sequence: CDR1 MRHNA, CDR2 SNTAGT. The CDR3 DNA reads as TGTGCCAGCAGTGCTCTAGCGGGAGGCTCCTACGAGCAGTACTTC. It specifies CASSALAGGSYEQYF.

The chain uses TRBV7-6 and TRBJ1-6, with 7 bases matching TRBD1. The CDR3 extends over 16 amino acids. Germline V CDR1 and CDR2: SGHVS, FNYEAQ. Trimming cost V 5 bases and J 4 bases; bases outside gene matches: 8. The CDR3 spells CASSPQTGLYNSPLHF. The CDR3, as DNA: TGTGCCAGCAGCCCCCAGACAGGGCTTTATAATTCACCCCTCCACTTT.

The rearrangement links TRBV9 to TRBJ2-5; 7 nucleotides line up with TRBD1. The CDR3 is 15 amino acids. The V gene end was trimmed by 0 bases and the J gene end by 5 bases; junction bases not matched to a gene: 7. CDR1 is SGDLS and CDR2 is YYNGEE in the germline V gene. CDR3 sequence (DNA): TGTGCCAGCAGCGTAGAAGGGGGCGTCGGGGAGACCCAGTACTTC. Encoded protein: CASSVEGGVGETQYF.

The CDR3 DNA reads as TGTGCCTGGAGTGACAGTGAAGCTTTCTTT. The encoded protein is CAWSDSEAFF. The chain combines TRBV30 with TRBJ1-1; D not resolved. V lost 1 base, J lost 7 bases, and 4 bases lay in between. CDR1 GTSNPN and CDR2 SVGIG come from the germline V gene (reference sequence). This CDR3 region has 10 residues. The full variable domain, with the rest looked up from reference TRBV30 and TRBJ1-1, is SQTIHQWPATLVQPVGSPLSLECTVEGTSNPNLYWYRQAAGRGLQLLFYSVGIGQISSEVPQNLSASRPQDRQFILSSKKLLLSDSGFYLCAWSDSEAFFGQGTRLTVV.

The gene calls are TRBV5-4 and TRBJ2-1; 9 positions agree with TRBD2. Germline V gene data show CDR1 as SGHNT and CDR2 as YYREEE (reference sequence). V lost 1 base, J lost 13 bases, and 9 bases stayed unmatched. This CDR3 spans 14 amino acids. DNA of the CDR3: TGTGCCAGCAGCTTGCCGGGACTAGCTAACTCCCAGTTCTTC. Its protein product is CASSLPGLANSQFF.

V gene TRBV6-1 combines with J gene TRBJ2-1; 7 bases line up with TRBD2. Trimming cost V 1 base and J 2 bases; bases outside gene matches: 5. Germline lookup yields CDR1 MNHNS and CDR2 SASEGT. There are 16 residues in the CDR3. The CDR3 reads CASSEGIAGPYNEQFF. DNA for the CDR3: TGTGCCAGCAGTGAAGGGATAGCGGGCCCCTACAATGAGCAGTTCTTC.